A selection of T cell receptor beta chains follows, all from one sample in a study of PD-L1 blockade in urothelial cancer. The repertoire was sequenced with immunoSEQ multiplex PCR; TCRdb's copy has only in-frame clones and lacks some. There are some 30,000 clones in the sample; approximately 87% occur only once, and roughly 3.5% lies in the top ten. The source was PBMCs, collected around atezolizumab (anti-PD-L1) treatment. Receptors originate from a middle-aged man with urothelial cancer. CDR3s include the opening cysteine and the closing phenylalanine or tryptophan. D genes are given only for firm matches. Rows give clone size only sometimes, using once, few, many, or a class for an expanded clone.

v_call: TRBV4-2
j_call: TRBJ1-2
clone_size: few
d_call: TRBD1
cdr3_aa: CASSQDRGQGAGGYTF
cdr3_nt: TGTGCCAGCAGCCAAGATCGAGGGCAGGGGGCGGGTGGCTACACCTTC

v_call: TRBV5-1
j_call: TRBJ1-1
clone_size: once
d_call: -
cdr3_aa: CASSLLWGEKNTEAFF
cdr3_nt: TGCGCCAGCAGCTTGCTGTGGGGGGAAAAGAACACTGAAGCTTTCTTT

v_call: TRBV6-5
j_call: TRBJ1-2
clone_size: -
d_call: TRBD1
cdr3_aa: CASSYSGGQGYYGYTF
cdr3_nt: TGTGCCAGCAGTTACTCAGGGGGACAGGGATACTATGGCTACACCTTC

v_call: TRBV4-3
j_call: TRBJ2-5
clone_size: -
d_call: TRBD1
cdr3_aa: CASSQDRGLETQYF
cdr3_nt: TGCGCCAGCAGCCAAGACAGGGGGTTAGAGACCCAGTACTTC

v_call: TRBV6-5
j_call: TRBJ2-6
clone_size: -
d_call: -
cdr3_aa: CASIDIAGANVLTF
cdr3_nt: TGTGCCAGCATCGATATAGCCGGGGCCAACGTCCTGACTTTC

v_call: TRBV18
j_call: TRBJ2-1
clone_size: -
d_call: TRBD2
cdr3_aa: CASRGLAGVRAVEQFF
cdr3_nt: TGTGCCAGCAGAGGACTAGCGGGAGTGCGGGCAGTTGAGCAGTTCTTC

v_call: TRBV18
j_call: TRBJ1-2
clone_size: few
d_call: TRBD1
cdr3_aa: CASSLTGRHNYGYTF
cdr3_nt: TGTGCCAGCTCACTGACAGGGCGGCATAACTATGGCTACACCTTC

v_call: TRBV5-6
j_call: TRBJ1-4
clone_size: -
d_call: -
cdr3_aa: CASSLRGLGEKLFF
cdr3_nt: TGTGCCAGCAGCTTAAGAGGGTTAGGGGAAAAACTGTTTTTT

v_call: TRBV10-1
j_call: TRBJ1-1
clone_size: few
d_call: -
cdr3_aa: CASSEPFAGGTEAFF
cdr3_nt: TGCGCCAGCAGTGAGCCCTTTGCCGGGGGCACTGAAGCTTTCTTT

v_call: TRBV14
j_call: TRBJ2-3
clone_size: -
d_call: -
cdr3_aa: CASSHPRETDTQYF
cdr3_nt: TGTGCCAGCAGCCACCCCCGGGAGACAGATACGCAGTATTTT

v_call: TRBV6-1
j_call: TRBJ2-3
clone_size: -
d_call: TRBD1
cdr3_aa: CASKWDSYTDTQYF
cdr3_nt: TGTGCCAGCAAATGGGACAGTTACACAGATACGCAGTATTTT

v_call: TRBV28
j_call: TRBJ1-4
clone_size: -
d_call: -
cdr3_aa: CASSLVTGYEKLFF
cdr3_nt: TGTGCCAGCAGCCTAGTCACAGGGTATGAAAAACTGTTTTTT

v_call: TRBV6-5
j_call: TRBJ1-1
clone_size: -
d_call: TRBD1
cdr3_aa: CASSTRTGGTEAFF
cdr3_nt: TGTGCCAGCAGTACCCGGACAGGGGGGACTGAAGCTTTCTTT

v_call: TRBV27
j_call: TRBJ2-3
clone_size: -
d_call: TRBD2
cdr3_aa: CASIPPLAGRTDTQYF
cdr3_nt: TGTGCCAGCATTCCACCTTTAGCGGGACGCACAGATACGCAGTATTTT

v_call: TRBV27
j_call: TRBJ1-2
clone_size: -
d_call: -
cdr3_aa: CATKAGYYGYTF
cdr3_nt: TGTGCCACCAAGGCAGGGTATTATGGCTACACCTTC

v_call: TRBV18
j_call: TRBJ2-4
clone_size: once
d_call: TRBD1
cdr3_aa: CASSPGTGLGNIQYF
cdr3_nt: TGTGCCAGCTCACCCGGGACAGGCCTGGGAAACATTCAGTACTTC

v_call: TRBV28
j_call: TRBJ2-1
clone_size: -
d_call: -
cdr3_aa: CASSFGRGGRNEQFF
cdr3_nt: TGTGCCAGCAGTTTTGGTAGGGGTGGACGCAATGAGCAGTTCTTC

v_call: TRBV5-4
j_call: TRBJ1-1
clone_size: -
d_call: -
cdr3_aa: CASSLGGRPTEAFF
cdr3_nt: TGTGCCAGCAGCTTGGGAGGGCGGCCCACTGAAGCTTTCTTT

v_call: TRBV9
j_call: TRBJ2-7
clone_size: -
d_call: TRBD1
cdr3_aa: CASSVTSGQAYEQYF
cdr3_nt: TGTGCCAGCAGCGTAACCTCGGGACAGGCCTACGAGCAGTACTTC

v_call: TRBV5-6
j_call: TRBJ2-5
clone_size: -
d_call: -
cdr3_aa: CASSLLQFQETQYF
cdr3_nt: TGTGCCAGCAGCTTGTTACAGTTCCAAGAGACCCAGTACTTC

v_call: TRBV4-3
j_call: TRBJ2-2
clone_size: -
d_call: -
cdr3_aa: CASSLLLGGTGELFF
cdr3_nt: TGCGCCAGCAGCCTTCTCCTGGGGGGCACCGGGGAGCTGTTTTTT

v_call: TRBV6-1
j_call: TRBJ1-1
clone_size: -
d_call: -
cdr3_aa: CASSWDTHMNTEAFF
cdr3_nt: TGTGCCAGCAGTTGGGACACTCACATGAACACTGAAGCTTTCTTT

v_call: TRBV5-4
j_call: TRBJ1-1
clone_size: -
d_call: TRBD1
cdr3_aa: CASSSTDPGQSKAFF
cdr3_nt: TGTGCCAGCAGCTCAACCGACCCGGGACAGAGTAAAGCTTTCTTT

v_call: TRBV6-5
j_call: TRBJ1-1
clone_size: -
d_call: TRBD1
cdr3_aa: CASSGGTGVGTEAFF
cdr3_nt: TGTGCCAGCAGTGGGGGCACAGGGGTCGGCACTGAAGCTTTCTTT

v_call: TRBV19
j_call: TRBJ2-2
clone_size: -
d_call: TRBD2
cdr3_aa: CASTVPTSGNTGELFF
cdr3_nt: TGTGCCAGTACCGTACCGACTAGCGGGAACACCGGGGAGCTGTTTTTT

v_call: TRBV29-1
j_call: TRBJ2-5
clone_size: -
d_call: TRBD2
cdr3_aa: CSVEIAGEGETQYF
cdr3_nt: TGCAGCGTTGAGATAGCGGGAGAAGGAGAGACCCAGTACTTC

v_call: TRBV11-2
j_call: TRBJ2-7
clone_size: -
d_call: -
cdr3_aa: CASSAGFEQYF
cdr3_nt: TGTGCCAGCAGCGCAGGGTTCGAGCAGTACTTC

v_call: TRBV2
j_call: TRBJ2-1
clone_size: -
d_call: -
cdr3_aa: CASGQPFSNEQFF
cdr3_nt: TGTGCCAGCGGGCAGCCCTTCTCCAATGAGCAGTTCTTC